This T cell receptor (beta chain) was retrieved from a study of shared clonotypes between healthy human individuals. Overall study results and limits: Relative to clonotypes present in all four donors, those not shared had lower generation probabilities.

Positive CCR7 selection of CD45RO-negative cells yielded the naive CD8 cells, and terminally differentiated effector memory CD45RA+ cells were excluded. Genomic DNA (from each subset) was split evenly across several immunoSEQ plates. Generated by immunoSEQ multiplex PCR, the TCRdb table keeps only in-frame clones and is missing some. The table includes about 2.2 million clones, approximately 92% detected once. The CDR3 has 16 residues. CDR1 and CDR2 from the germline V gene are SGHTA and FQGNSA. V was trimmed by 1 base and J by 1 base, leaving 11 bases between them. Concerning this clone itself: Its antigen is unknown.

This receptor was taken from a man younger than 35 in good health. Some clones in this sample may be carry-over from other donors' samples. This sequence joins TRBV7-2 and TRBJ2-4, with no clear D. Sequenced input: naive CD8+ T cells from PBMCs. CDR3 loop: CASSLGFPVAKNIQYF. DNA for the CDR3: TGTGCCAGCAGCTTAGGGTTTCCCGTGGCCAAAAACATTCAGTACTTC.